These 26 T cell receptor beta chains originate from one sample sequenced in a study of blood T cell repertoires in COVID-19. Clones were sequenced by immunoSEQ multiplex PCR, and TCRdb holds only the in-frame ones, with some missing. The sample lists about 34,000 clones, around 77% seen once, with 16% in the top ten. The material sequenced was peripheral blood. These receptors were obtained from a human donor in a cohort sampled during active COVID-19.

Only a few counts were recorded for this clone. This chain joins TRBV4-1 and TRBJ1-4; D gene uncertain. Trimming took 2 bases from V and 7 from J, leaving 17 bases between them. From germline, CDR1 is MGHRA and CDR2 YSYEKL. This CDR3 region has 16 residues. The CDR3 coding sequence is TGCGCCAGCAGCCAACTATTGCGCCATCATGGTGAAAAACTGTTTTTT. It codes for CASSQLLRHHGEKLFF.

The J gene is TRBJ1-5, the V gene TRBV24-1; TRBD1 matches 9 bases. The length of the CDR3 is 16 residues. CDR1 is KGHDR and CDR2 is SFDVKD in the germline V gene. V lost 4 bases, J lost 3 bases, and 6 bases stayed unmatched. This CDR3 is CATSEGTGTSNQPQHF. The CDR3, as DNA: TGTGCCACCAGTGAAGGGACAGGGACCTCCAATCAGCCCCAGCATTTT.

This clone was seen just once. This CDR3 reads CASSLAKSLTQYF. The CDR3 DNA sequence: TGTGCCAGCAGCTTAGCGAAGAGCCTGACGCAGTATTTT. V usage is TRBV7-2 and J usage is TRBJ2-3, with D unresolved. The germline V and J ends were trimmed by 0 bases and 9 bases, with 10 bases remaining between them. CDR3 length: 13 amino acids. Germline CDR1 SGHTA, CDR2 FQGNSA. The whole variable domain, remainder taken from reference TRBV7-2 and TRBJ2-3, is GAGVSQSPSNKVTEKGKDVELRCDPISGHTALYWYRQSLGQGLEFLIYFQGNSAPDKSGLPSDRFSAERTGGSVSTLTIQRTQQEDSAVYLCASSLAKSLTQYFGPGTRLTVL.

This clone occurred a few times. The rearrangement links TRBV9 to TRBJ1-3; tentatively, D is TRBD1 (5 bases). Germline CDR1 is SGDLS and CDR2 is YYNGEE. Trimming shortened V by 3 bases and J by 4 bases, and 8 bases separated the two germline ends. The CDR3 is 13 amino acids. The CDR3 protein is CASSGTTGNTIYF. Here the CDR3 DNA reads TGTGCCAGCAGCGGGACAACCGGAAACACCATATATTTT.

The rearrangement links TRBV5-5 to TRBJ1-1; D unresolved. The V gene lost 3 bases and the J gene lost 0 bases, with 9 bases spanning the gap. The CDR3 is made up of 14 amino acids. Germline V gene data show CDR1 as SGHKS and CDR2 as YYEKEE (reference sequence). Written as DNA, the CDR3 is TGTGCCAGCAGCTACAGAGCCATGAACACTGAAGCTTTCTTT. Residues: CASSYRAMNTEAFF.

The V call is TRBV6-2 or TRBV6-3, the J call TRBJ2-3; the D is unclear. V lost 6 bases and J 2 bases, leaving 6 bases between the germline ends. From germline, CDR1 is MNHEY and CDR2 SVGEGT. This CDR3 comprises 12 residues. The CDR3 sequence: CASSLVTDTQYF. For the CDR3, the DNA is TGTGCCAGCAGCCTAGTCACAGATACGCAGTATTTT.

The chain links TRBV5-1 to TRBJ2-7; 7 bases agree with TRBD2. V lost 0 bases, J lost 0 bases, and 12 bases stayed unmatched. The CDR3 contains 18 residues. Germline CDR1 SGHRS, CDR2 YFSETQ. CDR3 sequence: CASSLGAQGGGRSYEQYF. DNA of the CDR3: TGCGCCAGCAGCTTGGGCGCCCAGGGCGGGGGTCGCTCCTACGAGCAGTACTTC.

This chain uses TRBV2 with TRBJ1-2; 7 nucleotides match TRBD1. CDR3 size: 15 residues. The germline CDR1 and CDR2 sequences are SNHLY and FYNNEI. V lost 4 bases to trimming and J lost 7 bases; unmatched junction nucleotides: 12. CDR3 amino acids: CASSAWDSASGGYTF. The DNA for the CDR3 is TGTGCCAGCAGTGCCTGGGACAGCGCTTCGGGTGGCTACACCTTC. The full variable domain, rest sourced from reference TRBV2 and TRBJ1-2, is EPEVTQTPSHQVTQMGQEVILRCVPISNHLYFYWYRQILGQKVEFLVSFYNNEISEKSEIFDDQFSVERPDGSNFTLKIRSTKLEDSAMYFCASSAWDSASGGYTFGSGTRLTVV.

V and J are TRBV3-1 (or the pseudogene TRBV3-2) and TRBJ2-1, with 9 bases fitting TRBD2. The V gene's germline CDR1 is LGHDT and CDR2 YNNKEL (reference sequence). V dropped 4 bases and J dropped 12; count of bases not matched to a gene: 4. The length of the CDR3 is 12 residues. This chain's CDR3 is CASSLRSGGQFF. CDR3 DNA: TGTGCCAGCAGCCTTCGTAGCGGGGGGCAGTTCTTC.

This clone appeared a single time. This sequence joins TRBV5-1 and TRBJ2-1, with 8 bases that match TRBD2. Germline V gene sequence: CDR1 SGHRS, CDR2 YFSETQ. J gave up 7 bases and V 4 bases, and 10 bases lay outside the gene matches. This CDR3 comprises 15 residues. The CDR3 loop is CASSHGTRGVNEQFF. The DNA of the CDR3 is TGCGCCAGCAGCCATGGGACTAGAGGTGTGAATGAGCAGTTCTTC.

This clone has only one observation. This chain connects TRBV5-1 to TRBJ2-2; TRBD2 might be the D (6 bases). From germline, CDR1 is SGHRS and CDR2 YFSETQ. Deletions cut 0 bases from V and 4 bases from J, with 10 bases between. The CDR3 totals 15 residues. The CDR3 region is CASSLGGGPTGELFF. Written as DNA, the CDR3 is TGCGCCAGCAGCTTGGGTGGAGGGCCCACCGGGGAGCTGTTTTTT.

V is TRBV24-1 and J is TRBJ2-1, with D uncertain. The CDR3 runs 12 residues. Germline CDR1 is KGHDR and CDR2 is SFDVKD. Deletions cut 5 bases from V and 4 bases from J, with 5 bases between. Written as DNA, the CDR3 is TGTGCCACCAGTGCCAAATACAATGAGCAGTTCTTC. As protein: CATSAKYNEQFF.

The CDR3 DNA is TGTGCCAGCAGTTCTTGGACTAGCGGGGCAGCTGGGGAGCAGTTCTTC. This encodes CASSSWTSGAAGEQFF. The chain combines TRBV6-2 or TRBV6-3 with TRBJ2-1; 12 nucleotides line up with TRBD2. V shed 4 bases and J 10 bases; nucleotides not matched to a gene: 11. CDR3 length: 16 residues. CDR1 and CDR2 from the germline V gene are MNHEY and SVGEGT.

V and J are TRBV5-4 and TRBJ2-3, with 8 nucleotides matching TRBD2. The germline V gene encodes CDR1 SGHNT and CDR2 YYREEE (reference sequence). The CDR3 has 16 amino acids. With 0 bases clipped from V and 1 base from J, the junction kept 4 bases outside the gene matches. CDR3 region: CASSLVGRGGTDTQYF. The CDR3 bases are TGTGCCAGCAGCTTGGTCGGGCGGGGGGGCACAGATACGCAGTATTTT.

The chain is built from TRBV5-1 and TRBJ2-7; a weak D match, TRBD1 (5 bases). Germline lookup yields CDR1 SGHRS and CDR2 YFSETQ. CDR3 size: 15 residues. Trimming took off 0 bases at V and 0 bases at J, with 10 bases between the two ends. CDR3 residues: CASSLDRTSSYEQYF. The CDR3 nucleotides read TGCGCCAGCAGCTTGGACAGGACGAGCTCCTACGAGCAGTACTTC.

V usage is TRBV19 and J usage is TRBJ1-5; 9 positions agree with TRBD1. CDR1 is LNHDA, CDR2 SQIVND, per germline (reference sequence). This CDR3 has 15 amino acids. The J segment lost 4 bases and the V segment lost 6 bases, leaving 7 bases of the junction unmatched. Here the CDR3 DNA reads TGTGCCAGTAGGAGGGACGGACAGGGGAATCAGCCCCAGCATTTT. Residues: CASRRDGQGNQPQHF.

The V call is TRBV29-1, the J call TRBJ2-3; D possibly corresponds to TRBD2 (5 bases). Per germline, CDR1 SQVTM and CDR2 ANQGSEA. The V end was cut by 5 bases, the J end by 2 bases, with 11 bases between. CDR3 length: 13 residues. The CDR3 spells CSVLPDFTDTQYF. The CDR3 nucleotides are TGCAGCGTTCTCCCGGACTTCACAGATACGCAGTATTTT.

J is TRBJ1-1 and V is TRBV4-1; D is undetermined. Germline values: CDR1 MGHRA, CDR2 YSYEKL. This CDR3 region has 16 residues. V was trimmed by 1 base and J by 0 bases, leaving 12 bases between them. The CDR3: CASSQGAWGVNTEAFF. CDR3 coding DNA: TGCGCCAGCAGCCAAGGGGCGTGGGGAGTGAACACTGAAGCTTTCTTT.

In this sample, this clone turned up once. The chain recombines TRBV18 with TRBJ1-2, with D possibly matching TRBD1 (6 bases). V shed 3 bases and J shed 6 bases, with 17 bases lying between them. The CDR3 extends over 15 amino acids. The germline gives CDR1 KGHSH, CDR2 LQKENI. The chain's CDR3 is CASSPVLTGPDGYTF. Written as DNA, the CDR3 is TGTGCCAGCTCACCCGTTCTAACAGGGCCCGATGGCTACACCTTC.

V usage is TRBV7-4 and J usage is TRBJ1-5, with D maybe TRBD1 (6 bases). V was clipped by 1 base and J by 1 base, with 11 bases between them. The CDR3 covers 16 residues. Germline CDR1 and CDR2: SGHVT and SQSDAQ. CDR3 amino acids: CASSLGQALSNQPQHF. DNA for the CDR3: TGTGCCAGCAGCTTAGGACAGGCATTGAGCAATCAGCCCCAGCATTTT.

This clone was observed a single time. The chain uses TRBV19 and TRBJ2-1, with 10 bases identical to TRBD2. The CDR3 extends over 19 amino acids. CDR1 is LNHDA and CDR2 is SQIVND in the germline V gene (reference sequence). The junction had 18 bases not matched to a gene; V was cut back by 7 bases and J by 3 bases. For the CDR3, the DNA is TGTGCCAGTACCCCGGGGACAGGCAAACTAGCGGGGTACTACAATGAGCAGTTCTTC. The encoded protein is CASTPGTGKLAGYYNEQFF.

This rearrangement joins TRBV29-1 to TRBJ2-2; no clear D gene. There are 13 residues in the CDR3. Trimming took 4 bases from V and 2 from J, leaving 8 bases between them. CDR1 is SQVTM and CDR2 is ANQGSEA in the germline V gene. The CDR3 spells CSVGSHNTGELFF. Here the CDR3 DNA reads TGCAGCGTTGGATCACACAACACCGGGGAGCTGTTTTTT.

The V gene is TRBV28, the J gene TRBJ2-2, with TRBD2 matching over 11 bases. V gave up 4 bases and J gave up 7 bases; unmatched junction bases: 8. The CDR3 has 16 amino acids. Germline CDR1 reads MDHEN; CDR2 reads SYDVKM. The CDR3 reads CASSSFSGRAIGELFF. The CDR3 DNA is TGTGCCAGCAGTTCGTTTAGCGGGAGGGCCATCGGGGAGCTGTTTTTT.

The CDR3 here is CASMFGGRGSSPLHF. CDR3 sequence (DNA): TGTGCCAGCATGTTCGGAGGAAGAGGAAGTTCACCCCTCCACTTT. V and J are TRBV2 and TRBJ1-6; D is uncertain. V gave up 7 bases and J gave up 9 bases, with 19 bases separating them. The CDR3 loop spans 15 amino acids. Germline V gives CDR1 SNHLY, CDR2 FYNNEI.

This clone was detected only a few times. J is TRBJ2-7 and V is TRBV14; 7 bases align to TRBD1. The V and J ends lost 7 bases and 4 bases, in that order; junction bases with no gene match: 13. Germline V gene data show CDR1 as SGHDN and CDR2 as FVKESK. The CDR3 has 15 amino acids. Written as DNA, the CDR3 is TGTGCCAGCAACCGCCCCGGGGACAGCCTATACGAGCAGTACTTC. Translation: CASNRPGDSLYEQYF.

The chain recombines TRBV7-3 with TRBJ2-3; 10 bases are shared with TRBD2. CDR3 length: 15 amino acids. The J segment lost 0 bases and the V segment lost 5 bases, leaving 2 bases of the junction unmatched. The germline V gene has CDR1 SGHTA and CDR2 FQGTGA. Here the CDR3 reads CASSQAGGSTDTQYF. CDR3 nucleotide sequence: TGTGCCAGCAGCCAAGCGGGAGGGAGCACAGATACGCAGTATTTT.